The rows below give T cell receptor beta chains drawn from one sample of a study of blood T cell repertoires in COVID-19. Sequenced by immunoSEQ multiplex PCR; TCRdb stores in-frame clones only, minus some. The repertoire holds about 62,000 clones, around 87% seen once, with roughly 1% in the top ten. Sequenced sample: peripheral blood. The receptors come from a man between 65 and 85 years old with acute or convalescent COVID-19. Each CDR3 is given with its conserved first and last residue. The D gene is left open where the match is weak. Expanded clones get a size class; other rows say once, few or many, or leave the size out.

v_gene	abundance	d_gene	j_gene	len	CDR3nt	CDR3aa
TRBV15	.	.	TRBJ2-7	15	TGTGCCACCAGCAGAGATCCCCAGGGGTCCTACGAGCAGTACTTC	CATSRDPQGSYEQYF
TRBV6-5	.	.	TRBJ2-2	15	TGTGCCAGCAGTTACTCGAATCTGGGGGGCGGGGAGCTGTTTTTT	CASSYSNLGGGELFF
TRBV19	.	TRBD1	TRBJ1-2	14	TGTGCCAGTAGTGGAGGACAGGGGAACTATGGCTACACCTTC	CASSGGQGNYGYTF
TRBV7-6	.	TRBD1	TRBJ2-3	15	TGTGCCAGCAGCTTAGGTTCAGGGGGCCAAGATACGCAGTATTTT	CASSLGSGGQDTQYF
TRBV6-6	.	TRBD2	TRBJ2-7	15	TGTGCCAGCAGTTACCTAGCGGGGGGCTCCTACGAGCAGTACTTC	CASSYLAGGSYEQYF
TRBV7-9	.	TRBD1	TRBJ1-1	15	TGTGCCAGCAGCTTAGGTGGGACAGGGGTAACTGAAGCTTTCTTT	CASSLGGTGVTEAFF
TRBV5-1	.	.	TRBJ2-7	16	TGCGCCAGCAGCCCAGCCCATAGCGCCCAAGCCTACGAGCAGTACTTC	CASSPAHSAQAYEQYF
TRBV2	.	.	TRBJ2-7	15	TGTGCCAGCAGTGAAGGGAGACAGGTTACCTACGAGCAGTACTTC	CASSEGRQVTYEQYF
TRBV19	.	.	TRBJ2-2	15	TGTGCCAGTAGTATACAGGGTCGGTACACCGGGGAGCTGTTTTTT	CASSIQGRYTGELFF
TRBV5-1	.	.	TRBJ1-1	13	TGCGCCAGCAAAAGCGGTAGCTTGACTGAAGCTTTCTTT	CASKSGSLTEAFF
TRBV7-9	once	TRBD1	TRBJ2-2	16	TGTGCCAGCAGCAGCCGGACAGGGGGGAACACCGGGGAGCTGTTTTTT	CASSSRTGGNTGELFF
TRBV5-1	.	TRBD2	TRBJ2-1	18	TGCGCCAGCAGTAGGACTAGCGGGAGTATGTTTACCTACAATGAGCAGTTCTTC	CASSRTSGSMFTYNEQFF
TRBV6-4	.	.	TRBJ2-1	14	TGTGCCAGCAGACCTAGCGTCTCCTACAATGAGCAGTTCTTC	CASRPSVSYNEQFF
TRBV3-1/TRBV3-2	.	.	TRBJ1-2	15	TGTGCCAGCAGCCAAGGAGGACAGCCGACCGGGAGCTACACCTTC	CASSQGGQPTGSYTF
TRBV7-3	.	.	TRBJ2-1	12	TGTGCCAGCAGATCGAGAGGGAGATGGGGGTTCTTC	CASRSRGRWGFF
TRBV11-3	once	TRBD2	TRBJ2-7	15	TGTGCCAGCAGCTCATTTAGCGGGTCCTCCTACGAGCAGTACTTC	CASSSFSGSSYEQYF
TRBV5-4	once	.	TRBJ2-2	15	TGTGCCAGCAGGCCAGGGGTGAGCGACACCGGGGAGCTGTTTTTT	CASRPGVSDTGELFF
TRBV6-2/TRBV6-3	.	.	TRBJ1-2	13	TGTGCCAGCAGTCCAACAGGGATGAATGGCTACACCTTC	CASSPTGMNGYTF
TRBV5-6	once	.	TRBJ1-6	14	TGTGCCAGCAGCCCATGGAGGAGTAATTCACCCCTCCACTTT	CASSPWRSNSPLHF
TRBV7-8	.	.	TRBJ2-5	14	TGTGCCAGCAGTCTGGCCGGGAACCCAGAGACCCAGTACTTC	CASSLAGNPETQYF
TRBV30	.	TRBD2	TRBJ2-5	15	TGTGCCTGGACCCGATCACTAGCGAGCCAAGAGACCCAGTACTTC	CAWTRSLASQETQYF
TRBV7-6	once	.	TRBJ2-1	17	TGTGCCAGCAGCTCCTTCGTTGACTTTAGCTCCTACAATGAGCAGTTCTTC	CASSSFVDFSSYNEQFF
TRBV7-3	.	.	TRBJ2-7	14	TGTGCCAGCAGCTTATCTTCAGGGTCGGACGAGCAGTACTTC	CASSLSSGSDEQYF
TRBV18	.	TRBD1	TRBJ2-1	20	TGTGCCAGCTCATCTAGGACAGGGGGCGCCAGCGGGAGAACCTACAATGAGCAGTTCTTC	CASSSRTGGASGRTYNEQFF
TRBV18	.	TRBD1	TRBJ1-6	15	TGTGCCAGCTCAGGACAGGCCGGGAATAATTCACCCCTCCACTTT	CASSGQAGNNSPLHF
TRBV9	once	.	TRBJ1-3	16	TGTGCCAGCAGCCGCCGGACCGGGGTATCGGGAAACACCATATATTTT	CASSRRTGVSGNTIYF
TRBV20-1	.	TRBD1	TRBJ2-1	14	TGCAGTGCTAGTAAAGGGACAGGATACAATGAGCAGTTCTTC	CSASKGTGYNEQFF
TRBV28	.	TRBD1	TRBJ2-2	14	TGTGCCAGCGTCTTAAGGGGGCGAAACGGGGAGCTGTTTTTT	CASVLRGRNGELFF
TRBV5-1	.	.	TRBJ2-2	16	TGCGCCAGCAGCTTGGCCGGGAATAGTGACACCGGGGAGCTGTTTTTT	CASSLAGNSDTGELFF
TRBV5-1	.	.	TRBJ1-3	13	TGCGCCAGCAGCTCAGGTGGTGGAAACACCATATATTTT	CASSSGGGNTIYF
TRBV24-1	.	.	TRBJ2-5	12	TGTGCCACCAGTTCCAGCGGAGAGACCCAGTACTTC	CATSSSGETQYF
TRBV27	.	.	TRBJ2-7	13	TGTGCCAGCAGTTTTGGACAGTACTACGAGCAGTACTTC	CASSFGQYYEQYF
TRBV27	.	.	TRBJ1-6	17	TGTGCCAGCACCTCAGGACTCCCCGATTCCTATAATTCACCCCTCCACTTT	CASTSGLPDSYNSPLHF
TRBV7-7	.	.	TRBJ2-1	16	TGTGCCAGCAGCTTAGGCCGGGGAGACTCCTACAATGAGCAGTTCTTC	CASSLGRGDSYNEQFF
TRBV7-2	.	.	TRBJ2-1	15	TGTGCCAGCAGCTTAGCGTTGGGCGTTTACAATGAGCAGTTCTTC	CASSLALGVYNEQFF
TRBV19	few	.	TRBJ1-5	12	TGTGCCAGTAGACAGCCCGATCAGCCCCAGCATTTT	CASRQPDQPQHF
TRBV6-5	once	.	TRBJ1-6	15	TGTGCCAGCAGGGGTAGGAGTGACGGAAATTCACCCCTCCACTTT	CASRGRSDGNSPLHF
TRBV5-1	.	.	TRBJ2-2	19	TGCGCCAGGATAGATGGGACAGAGGACTACCTCGCGAACACCGGGGAGCTGTTTTTT	CARIDGTEDYLANTGELFF
TRBV14	.	.	TRBJ2-7	15	TGTGCCAGCAGCCAAGTATGGTCTAGCAGCAACGAGCAGTACTTC	CASSQVWSSSNEQYF
TRBV29-1	few	TRBD2	TRBJ2-7	16	TGCAGCGTAATAAGGGGCAAGCAGGCGGGAGTAGTTGAGCAGTACTTC	CSVIRGKQAGVVEQYF
TRBV6-4	.	.	TRBJ2-3	16	TGTGCCAGCAGTGACAAGCCCCCAGTGGGCCCAGATACGCAGTATTTT	CASSDKPPVGPDTQYF
TRBV5-4	.	TRBD1	TRBJ1-2	15	TGTGCCAGCAGCCCCACTACAGGGGTATCCTATGGCTACACCTTC	CASSPTTGVSYGYTF
TRBV5-1	.	TRBD1	TRBJ2-3	16	TGCGCCAGCAGCTCCACCCGACAGGGGTACACAGATACGCAGTATTTT	CASSSTRQGYTDTQYF
TRBV7-8	.	TRBD1	TRBJ2-2	15	TGTGCCAGCACCAACAGGGGGCGGGACACCGGGGAGCTGTTTTTT	CASTNRGRDTGELFF
TRBV6-5	once	.	TRBJ1-3	14	TGTGCCAGCAGGGGAGGAAGCTCTGGAAACACCATATATTTT	CASRGGSSGNTIYF
TRBV10-3	.	.	TRBJ1-3	12	TGTGCCATCAAGGACTCTCGAAACACCATATATTTT	CAIKDSRNTIYF
TRBV19	.	.	TRBJ1-6	14	TGTGCCAGTAGTATAGGAGGGATTAGGACACCCCTCCACTTT	CASSIGGIRTPLHF
TRBV2	few	.	TRBJ1-1	16	TGTGCCAGTAGCCTGGGGGGTTCATACGTGGACACTGAAGCTTTCTTT	CASSLGGSYVDTEAFF
TRBV5-7	.	TRBD1	TRBJ1-2	15	TGTGCCAGCAGCTCACCGGGACAGGGGGACTATGGCTACACCTTC	CASSSPGQGDYGYTF
TRBV18	.	TRBD1	TRBJ1-2	16	TGTGCCAGCTCACCACAGTCACAGGGGATTGGACATGGCTACACCTTC	CASSPQSQGIGHGYTF
TRBV11-2	.	.	TRBJ1-2	15	TGTGCCAGCAGCTTACTCGGAGTAAACCCCTATGGCTACACCTTC	CASSLLGVNPYGYTF
TRBV27	.	TRBD1	TRBJ1-6	15	TGTGCCAGCAGTTCCCGGGACAGTAATAATTCACCCCTCCACTTT	CASSSRDSNNSPLHF
TRBV15	once	.	TRBJ2-3	15	TGTGCCACCAGCAGAGCCCCCGGGGGCACAGATACGCAGTATTTT	CATSRAPGGTDTQYF
TRBV3-1/TRBV3-2	.	.	TRBJ2-1	12	TGTGCCAGCAGCCAAGGTGAGACTTCTAAGTTCTTC	CASSQGETSKFF
TRBV12-3/TRBV12-4	.	.	TRBJ2-1	13	TGTGCCAGCAGTTCCGGGGTAAGCAATGAGCAGTTCTTC	CASSSGVSNEQFF
TRBV24-1	.	.	TRBJ2-1	16	TGTGCCACCAGTGATAACGGACTTCTGTCCTACAATGAGCAGTTCTTC	CATSDNGLLSYNEQFF
TRBV18	.	TRBD1	TRBJ1-2	17	TGTGCCAGCTCACCCTTGACAGGGGTCCCCTCTAACTATGGCTACACCTTC	CASSPLTGVPSNYGYTF
TRBV10-3	.	.	TRBJ1-3	12	TGTGCCATCAGTGTTGAGGGAAACACCATATATTTT	CAISVEGNTIYF